This TCR beta chain was profiled in a study of identical twins. Study-wide results and caveats: Insertions ran lower in abundant cord blood beta clonotypes, though not in memory repertoires.

Of note for this clonotype: Antigen: not known. A much bigger clone sits one base away, suggesting this may be a read error.

TCRdb processed the 5' RACE reads anew with MiXCR; each CDR3 protein has one entry. The sample has 300,000 to 400,000 distinct CDR3 sequences; more than 9% are singletons. Trimming shortened V by 0 bases and J by 8 bases, and 20 bases separated the two germline ends. The germline gives CDR1 SQVTM, CDR2 ANQGSEA. The CDR3 has 16 amino acids. These data were also filed under a second study, of yellow fever vaccine responses in identical twins.

The chain employs TRBV29-1 and TRBJ2-1, with D possibly matching TRBD2 (5 bases). The material sequenced was CD8+ T cells sorted from blood. This TCR came from a woman under 30 in good health. The DNA for the CDR3 is TGCAGCGTTGAAGATGGAGGCGTGTCGGGCGACGATGAGCAGTTCTTC. Translated: CSVEDGGVSGDDEQFF.